Listed below are T cell receptor beta chains from one sample, sequenced in a study of blood T cell repertoires in COVID-19. Here immunoSEQ multiplex PCR was the method, and the copy in TCRdb shows in-frame clones only, minus some. The sample includes approximately 400,000 clones, more than 75% of them seen just once. The specimen was PBMCs or T cells enriched from blood (not recorded which). These TCRs come from a woman aged 18-29 years who had recovered from COVID-19. CDR3s leave out the opening cysteine and the closing phenylalanine or tryptophan.

V gene	J gene	CDR3 protein
TRBV30	TRBJ2-5	AWSVTAGGMETQY
TRBV19	TRBJ1-6	ARRPGQGLNSPLH
TRBV7-9	TRBJ1-6	ASSSDSSYNSPLH
TRBV4-2	TRBJ1-2	ASSQVGKGAFNYGYT
TRBV19	TRBJ2-1	ASSKQTTLGVGEQF
TRBV3-1/TRBV3-2	TRBJ2-6	ASTPRGQGAGANVLT
TRBV29-1	TRBJ1-1	SVRWGPREENTEAF
TRBV19	TRBJ1-5	ASSVDRISNQPQH
TRBV19	TRBJ2-2	ASRGLLNTGELF
TRBV12-5	TRBJ1-5	ASGFHAGYLQPQH
TRBV7-2	TRBJ1-5	ASSMTGGGNQPQH
TRBV9	TRBJ2-7	ASSVEGDWFYEQY
TRBV7-2	TRBJ2-5	ASNLRGQETQY
TRBV2	TRBJ2-2	ASSGRDFTGELF
TRBV7-9	TRBJ1-1	ASSDRQDTEAF
TRBV2	TRBJ2-3	ASSGVTGGRPFAGTDTQY
TRBV4-1	TRBJ2-3	ASSQDPQLASGPTDTQY
TRBV7-6	TRBJ1-5	ASSLGDTINQPQH
TRBV7-3	TRBJ1-2	ASSARGYGYT
TRBV18	TRBJ1-6	ASSPPGQTFNSPLH
TRBV5-1	TRBJ2-1	ASSKPTGSPSFYNEQF
TRBV19	TRBJ1-2	ASSTRGQNYGYT
TRBV5-8	TRBJ2-7	ASRDRGIEEQY
TRBV7-6	TRBJ2-6	ASSWPMGLAGRGSGANVLT
TRBV12-5	TRBJ2-7	ASGLVPGYEQY
TRBV5-5	TRBJ1-1	ASRLSDTEAF
TRBV27	TRBJ1-6	ASSSVEGDSPLH
TRBV7-9	TRBJ2-7	ASSPPRRTIGGSYEQY
TRBV30	TRBJ1-2	AWSVGDGYT
TRBV7-2	TRBJ1-3	ASSFYQGSSGNTIY
TRBV28	TRBJ2-5	ASSLGSVAGVGETQY
TRBV2	TRBJ2-2	ASSPGTASGVGELF
TRBV4-3	TRBJ2-5	ASSHRGNRWQETQY
TRBV4-3	TRBJ1-2	ASSTPGQGFDGYT
TRBV11-3	TRBJ2-5	ASSQGASGGTKETQY
TRBV6-5	TRBJ2-5	ASSPWTSGGETQY
TRBV4-3	TRBJ1-5	ASSQGIDRGLSQPQH